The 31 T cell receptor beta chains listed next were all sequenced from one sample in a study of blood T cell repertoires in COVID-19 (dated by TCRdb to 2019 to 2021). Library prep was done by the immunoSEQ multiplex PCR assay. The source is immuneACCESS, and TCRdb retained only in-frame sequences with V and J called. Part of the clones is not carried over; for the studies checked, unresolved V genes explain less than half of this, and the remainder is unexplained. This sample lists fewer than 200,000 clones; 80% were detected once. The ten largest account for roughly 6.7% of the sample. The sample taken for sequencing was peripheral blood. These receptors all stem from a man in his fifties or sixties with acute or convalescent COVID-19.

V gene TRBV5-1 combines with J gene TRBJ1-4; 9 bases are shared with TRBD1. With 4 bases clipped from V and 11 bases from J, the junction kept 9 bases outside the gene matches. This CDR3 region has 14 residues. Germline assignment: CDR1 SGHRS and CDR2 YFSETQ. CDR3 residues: CASSPRTGERKLFF. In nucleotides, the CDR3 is TGCGCCAGCAGCCCCCGGACAGGGGAGCGGAAACTGTTTTTT.

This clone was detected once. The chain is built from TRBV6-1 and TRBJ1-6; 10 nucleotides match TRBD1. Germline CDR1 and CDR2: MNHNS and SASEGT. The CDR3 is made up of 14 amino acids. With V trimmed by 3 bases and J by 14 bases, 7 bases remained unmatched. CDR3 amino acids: CASSEGTGVWSLHF. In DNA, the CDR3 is TGTGCCAGCAGTGAGGGGACAGGGGTTTGGTCCCTCCACTTT.

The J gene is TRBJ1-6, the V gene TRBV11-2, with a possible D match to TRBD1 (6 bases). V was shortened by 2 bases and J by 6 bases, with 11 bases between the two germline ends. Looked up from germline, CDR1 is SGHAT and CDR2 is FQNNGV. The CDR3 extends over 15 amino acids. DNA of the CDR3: TGTGCCAGCAGCTTATTACCCAGGGGTAATTCACCCCTCCACTTT. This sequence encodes CASSLLPRGNSPLHF.

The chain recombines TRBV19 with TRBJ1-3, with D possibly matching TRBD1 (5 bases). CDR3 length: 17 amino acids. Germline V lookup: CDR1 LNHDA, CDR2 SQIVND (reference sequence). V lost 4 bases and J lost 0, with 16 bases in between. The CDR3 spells CASSSPGDSSSGNTIYF. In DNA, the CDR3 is TGTGCCAGTAGTAGTCCGGGGGACTCGAGCTCTGGAAACACCATATATTTT.

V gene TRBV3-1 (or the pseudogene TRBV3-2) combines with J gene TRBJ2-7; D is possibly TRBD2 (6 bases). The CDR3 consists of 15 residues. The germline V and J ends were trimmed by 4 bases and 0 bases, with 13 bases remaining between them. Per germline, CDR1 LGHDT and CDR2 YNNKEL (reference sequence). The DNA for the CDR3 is TGTGCCAGCAGCCCAAGGGACTCGAGCTCCTACGAGCAGTACTTC. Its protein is CASSPRDSSSYEQYF.

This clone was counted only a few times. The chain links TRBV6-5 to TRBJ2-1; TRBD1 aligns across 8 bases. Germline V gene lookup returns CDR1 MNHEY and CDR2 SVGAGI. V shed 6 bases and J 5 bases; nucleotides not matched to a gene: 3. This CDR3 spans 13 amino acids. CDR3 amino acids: CASRDREHNEQFF. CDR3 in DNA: TGTGCCAGCAGGGACAGGGAACACAATGAGCAGTTCTTC.

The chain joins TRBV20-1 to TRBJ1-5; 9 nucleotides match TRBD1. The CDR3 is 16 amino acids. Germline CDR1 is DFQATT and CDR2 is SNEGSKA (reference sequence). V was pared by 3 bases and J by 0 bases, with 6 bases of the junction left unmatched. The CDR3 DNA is TGCAGTGCTAGTTTCGGGACAGGGAGTAGCAATCAGCCCCAGCATTTT. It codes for CSASFGTGSSNQPQHF.

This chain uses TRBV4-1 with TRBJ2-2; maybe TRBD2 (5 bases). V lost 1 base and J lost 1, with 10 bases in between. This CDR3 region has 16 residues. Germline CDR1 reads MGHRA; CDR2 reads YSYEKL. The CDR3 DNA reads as TGCGCCAGCAGCCAAGTTCCGGACTGGAACACCGGGGAGCTGTTTTTT. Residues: CASSQVPDWNTGELFF.

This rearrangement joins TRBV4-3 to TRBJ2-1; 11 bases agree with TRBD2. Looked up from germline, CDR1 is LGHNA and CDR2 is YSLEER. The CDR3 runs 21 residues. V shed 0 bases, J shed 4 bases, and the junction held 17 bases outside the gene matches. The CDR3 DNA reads TGCGCCAGCAGCCAAGATAGCCGGGGAACTAGCGGGGGCGGGGGTTACAATGAGCAGTTCTTC. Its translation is CASSQDSRGTSGGGGYNEQFF.

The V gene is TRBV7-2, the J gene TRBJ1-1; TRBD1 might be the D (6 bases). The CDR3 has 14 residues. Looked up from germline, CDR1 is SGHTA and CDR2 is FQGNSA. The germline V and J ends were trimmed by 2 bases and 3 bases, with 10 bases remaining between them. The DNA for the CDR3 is TGTGCCAGCAGCTTAATACAGGGATACACTGAAGCTTTCTTT. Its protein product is CASSLIQGYTEAFF. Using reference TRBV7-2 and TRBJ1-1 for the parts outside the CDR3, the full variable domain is GAGVSQSPSNKVTEKGKDVELRCDPISGHTALYWYRQSLGQGLEFLIYFQGNSAPDKSGLPSDRFSAERTGGSVSTLTIQRTQQEDSAVYLCASSLIQGYTEAFFGQGTRLTVV.

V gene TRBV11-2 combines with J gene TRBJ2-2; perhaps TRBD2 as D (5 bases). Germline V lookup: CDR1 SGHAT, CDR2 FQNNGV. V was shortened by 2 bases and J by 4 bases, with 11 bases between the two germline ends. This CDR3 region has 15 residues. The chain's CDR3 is CASSLRTGITGELFF. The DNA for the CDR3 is TGTGCCAGCAGCTTAAGGACTGGCATCACCGGGGAGCTGTTTTTT. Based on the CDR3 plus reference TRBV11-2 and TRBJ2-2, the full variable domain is EAGVAQSPRYKIIEKRQSVAFWCNPISGHATLYWYQQILGQGPKLLIQFQNNGVVDDSQLPKDRFSAERLKGVDSTLKIQPAKLEDSAVYLCASSLRTGITGELFFGEGSRLTVL.

CDR3 nucleotides: TGTGCCAGCAGCGCCTCCTCTTCGACTAGCGGGAGCTCCTACAATGAGCAGTTCTTC. It yields the protein CASSASSSTSGSSYNEQFF. The V gene is TRBV9, the J gene TRBJ2-1; 12 positions agree with TRBD2. Germline V gives CDR1 SGDLS, CDR2 YYNGEE. V lost 3 bases and J lost 0; bases outside the gene matches: 10. This CDR3 comprises 19 residues.

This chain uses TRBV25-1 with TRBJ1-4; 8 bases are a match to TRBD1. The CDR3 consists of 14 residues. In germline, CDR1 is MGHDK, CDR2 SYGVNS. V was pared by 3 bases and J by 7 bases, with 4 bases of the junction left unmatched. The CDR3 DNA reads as TGTGCCAGCAGTGACAGGGGGCTGGGTGAAAAACTGTTTTTT. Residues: CASSDRGLGEKLFF.

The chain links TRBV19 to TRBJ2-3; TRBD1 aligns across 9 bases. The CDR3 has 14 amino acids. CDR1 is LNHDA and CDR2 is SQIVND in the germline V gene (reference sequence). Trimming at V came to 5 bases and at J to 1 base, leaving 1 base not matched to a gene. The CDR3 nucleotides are TGTGCCAGTAGTTGGACAGGGGGCACAGATACGCAGTATTTT. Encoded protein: CASSWTGGTDTQYF.

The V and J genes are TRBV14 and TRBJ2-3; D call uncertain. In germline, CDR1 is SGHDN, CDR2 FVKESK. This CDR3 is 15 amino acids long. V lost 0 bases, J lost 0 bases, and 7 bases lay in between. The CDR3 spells CASSQEVRSTDTQYF. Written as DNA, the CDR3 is TGTGCCAGCAGCCAAGAAGTCAGGAGCACAGATACGCAGTATTTT. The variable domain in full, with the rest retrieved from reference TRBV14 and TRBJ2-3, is EAGVTQFPSHSVIEKGQTVTLRCDPISGHDNLYWYRRVMGKEIKFLLHFVKESKQDESGMPNNRFLAERTGGTYSTLKVQPAELEDSGVYFCASSQEVRSTDTQYFGPGTRLTVL.

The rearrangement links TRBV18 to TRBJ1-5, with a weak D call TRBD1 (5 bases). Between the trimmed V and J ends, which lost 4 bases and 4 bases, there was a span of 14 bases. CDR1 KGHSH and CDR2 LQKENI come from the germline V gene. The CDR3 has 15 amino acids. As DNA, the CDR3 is TGTGCCAGCTCACTGCAGGGCTTTCTTAATCAGCCCCAGCATTTT. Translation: CASSLQGFLNQPQHF.

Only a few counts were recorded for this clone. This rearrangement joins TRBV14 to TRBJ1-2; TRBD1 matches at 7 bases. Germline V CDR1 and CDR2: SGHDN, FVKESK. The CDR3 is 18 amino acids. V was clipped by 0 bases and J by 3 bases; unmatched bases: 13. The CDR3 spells CASSQDINRGRLDYGYTF. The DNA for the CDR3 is TGTGCCAGCAGCCAAGATATAAACAGGGGCAGGTTGGACTATGGCTACACCTTC. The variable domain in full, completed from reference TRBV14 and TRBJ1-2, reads EAGVTQFPSHSVIEKGQTVTLRCDPISGHDNLYWYRRVMGKEIKFLLHFVKESKQDESGMPNNRFLAERTGGTYSTLKVQPAELEDSGVYFCASSQDINRGRLDYGYTFGSGTRLTVV.

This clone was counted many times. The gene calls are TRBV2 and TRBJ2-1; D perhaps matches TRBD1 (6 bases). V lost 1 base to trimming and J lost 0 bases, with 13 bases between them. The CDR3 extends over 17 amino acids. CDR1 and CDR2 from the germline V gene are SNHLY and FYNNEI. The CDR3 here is CASSEEGSRGSYNEQFF. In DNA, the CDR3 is TGTGCCAGCAGTGAAGAGGGGAGCAGGGGCTCCTACAATGAGCAGTTCTTC.

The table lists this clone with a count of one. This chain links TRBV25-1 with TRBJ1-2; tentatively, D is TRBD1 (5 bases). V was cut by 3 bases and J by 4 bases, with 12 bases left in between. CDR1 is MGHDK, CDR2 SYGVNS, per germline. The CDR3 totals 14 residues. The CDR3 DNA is TGTGCCAGCAGTGACCCGGGACTAGGCTATGGCTACACCTTC. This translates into CASSDPGLGYGYTF.

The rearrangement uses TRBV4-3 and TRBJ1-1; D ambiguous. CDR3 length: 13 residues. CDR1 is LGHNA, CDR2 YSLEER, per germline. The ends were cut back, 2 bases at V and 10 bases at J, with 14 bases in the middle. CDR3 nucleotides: TGCGCCAGCAGCCAACTTGAGGGCGTGGGAGCTTTCTTT. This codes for CASSQLEGVGAFF.

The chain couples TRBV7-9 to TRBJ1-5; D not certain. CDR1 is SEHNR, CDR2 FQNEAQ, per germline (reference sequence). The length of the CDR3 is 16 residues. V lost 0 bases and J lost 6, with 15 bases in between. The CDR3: CASSLAMGIGVQPQHF. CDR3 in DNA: TGTGCCAGCAGCTTAGCTATGGGGATCGGGGTTCAGCCCCAGCATTTT.

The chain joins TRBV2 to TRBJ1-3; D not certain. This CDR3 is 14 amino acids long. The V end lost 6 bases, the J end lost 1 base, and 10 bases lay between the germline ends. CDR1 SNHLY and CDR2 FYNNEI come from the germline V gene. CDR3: CASRSLVSGNTIYF. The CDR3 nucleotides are TGTGCCAGCAGAAGCCTGGTGTCTGGAAACACCATATATTTT.

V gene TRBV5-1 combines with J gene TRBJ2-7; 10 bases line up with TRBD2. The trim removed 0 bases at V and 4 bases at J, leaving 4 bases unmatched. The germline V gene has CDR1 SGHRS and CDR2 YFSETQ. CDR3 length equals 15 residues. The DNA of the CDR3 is TGCGCCAGCAGCTTGGAACTAGCGGGACCGTACGAGCAGTACTTC. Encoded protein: CASSLELAGPYEQYF.

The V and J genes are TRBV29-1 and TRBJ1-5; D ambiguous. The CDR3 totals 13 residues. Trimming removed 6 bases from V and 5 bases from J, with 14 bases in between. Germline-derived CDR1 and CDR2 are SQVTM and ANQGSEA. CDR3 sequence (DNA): TGCAGCGTCGCCGGGAGCTTGGATCAGCCCCAGCATTTT. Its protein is CSVAGSLDQPQHF.

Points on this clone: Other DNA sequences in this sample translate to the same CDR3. The CDR3 DNA reads as TGTGCCAGCAGCTTCGGGTCCTCCTACGAGCAGTACTTC. It yields the protein CASSFGSSYEQYF. This chain links TRBV7-9 with TRBJ2-7; D is unclear. CDR3 length: 13 residues. V was pared by 3 bases and J by 0 bases, with 6 bases between. The germline CDR1 and CDR2 sequences are SEHNR and FQNEAQ (reference sequence).

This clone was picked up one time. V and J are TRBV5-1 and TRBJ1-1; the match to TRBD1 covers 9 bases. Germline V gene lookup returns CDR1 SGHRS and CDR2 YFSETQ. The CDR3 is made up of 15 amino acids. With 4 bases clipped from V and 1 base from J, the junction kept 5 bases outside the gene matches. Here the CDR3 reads CASSGGQGGNTEAFF. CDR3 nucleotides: TGCGCCAGCAGCGGGGGACAGGGCGGGAACACTGAAGCTTTCTTT. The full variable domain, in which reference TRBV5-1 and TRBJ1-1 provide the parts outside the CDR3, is KAGVTQTPRYLIKTRGQQVTLSCSPISGHRSVSWYQQTPGQGLQFLFEYFSETQRNKGNFPGRFSGRQFSNSRSEMNVSTLELGDSALYLCASSGGQGGNTEAFFGQGTRLTVV.

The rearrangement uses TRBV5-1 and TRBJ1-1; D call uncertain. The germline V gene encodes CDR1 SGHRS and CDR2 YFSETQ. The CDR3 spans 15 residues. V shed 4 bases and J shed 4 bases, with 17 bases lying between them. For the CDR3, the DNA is TGCGCCAGCAGCCGCACCCTGGGTGAGGTCACTGAAGCTTTCTTT. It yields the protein CASSRTLGEVTEAFF.

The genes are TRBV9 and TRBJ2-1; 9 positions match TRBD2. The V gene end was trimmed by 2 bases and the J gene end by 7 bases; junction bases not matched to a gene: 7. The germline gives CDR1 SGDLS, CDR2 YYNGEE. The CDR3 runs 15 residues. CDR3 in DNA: TGTGCCAGCAGCGTTAGCGGGAGTATCGGTAATGAGCAGTTCTTC. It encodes CASSVSGSIGNEQFF. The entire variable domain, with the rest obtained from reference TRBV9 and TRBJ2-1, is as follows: DSGVTQTPKHLITATGQRVTLRCSPRSGDLSVYWYQQSLDQGLQFLIQYYNGEERAKGNILERFSAQQFPDLHSELNLSSLELGDSALYFCASSVSGSIGNEQFFGPGTRLTVL.

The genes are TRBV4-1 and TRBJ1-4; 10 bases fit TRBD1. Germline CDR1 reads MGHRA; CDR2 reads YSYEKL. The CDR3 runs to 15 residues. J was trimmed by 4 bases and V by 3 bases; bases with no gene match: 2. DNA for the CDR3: TGCGCCAGCAGCCAGGGACAGGGGTTTAATGAAAAACTGTTTTTT. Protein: CASSQGQGFNEKLFF.

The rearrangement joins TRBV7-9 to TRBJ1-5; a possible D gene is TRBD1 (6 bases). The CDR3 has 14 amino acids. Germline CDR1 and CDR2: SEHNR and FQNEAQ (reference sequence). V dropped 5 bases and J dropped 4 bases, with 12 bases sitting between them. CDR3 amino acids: CASSPGGLNQPQHF. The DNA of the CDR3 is TGTGCCAGCAGCCCGGGGGGCTTAAATCAGCCCCAGCATTTT.

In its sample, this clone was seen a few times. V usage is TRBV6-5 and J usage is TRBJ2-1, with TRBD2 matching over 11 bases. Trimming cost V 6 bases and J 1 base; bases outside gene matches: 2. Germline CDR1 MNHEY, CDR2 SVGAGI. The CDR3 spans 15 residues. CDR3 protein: CASSGTSGSYNEQFF. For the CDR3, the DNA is TGTGCCAGCAGCGGGACTAGCGGTTCCTACAATGAGCAGTTCTTC.